Reported below is one T cell receptor (beta chain). The target antigen is unknown. This entry comes from a study of cytomegalovirus exposure and HLA in healthy donors. General study points: In a later analysis, V- and J-gene trimming of beta chains associated with a DCLRE1C missense variant, replicated independently. There were some public TCRs occurring in many donors, but most TCR sequences were rare. Sequencing probably produced one cluster of sequence variants that were highly shared.

The primer mix had 60 Vbeta and 13 Jbeta primers. Repertoires were generated with immunoSEQ multiplex PCR, while TCRdb's copy carries only in-frame clones and drops some. This table has roughly 180,000 clones, around three quarters appearing once. Every donor was a healthy person donating bone marrow. This CDR3 has 17 amino acids. CDR1 is SGHRS and CDR2 is YFSETQ in the germline V gene. With V trimmed by 4 bases and J by 2 bases, 11 bases remained unmatched. The sequenced sample consisted of PBMCs. The clonotype comes from a woman in her 30s in good health and CMV-seropositive. The J gene is TRBJ1-2, the V gene TRBV5-1; 10 bases map to TRBD1. CDR3 protein: CASSQRQGALPNYGYTF. In nucleotides, the CDR3 is TGCGCCAGCAGCCAGAGACAGGGGGCGCTTCCGAACTATGGCTACACCTTC.